The rows below give T cell receptor beta chains drawn from one sample of a study of shared clonotypes between healthy human individuals. Sequencing was performed with immunoSEQ multiplex PCR; in TCRdb, only in-frame clones are kept and a portion is missing. This sample has 2 million to 3 million clones; approximately 90% occur once, and the top ten carry about 0.13%. The specimen sequenced was naive CD4+ T cells sorted from blood. Source of these receptors: a man between 18 and 29 years old in good health. The CDR3 runs from the conserved cysteine through the conserved F or W. A D gene is named only where the DNA matches it firmly. Size tells how often a clone was seen (once, few, many) or the class of an expanded clone, and some rows leave it out.

TRBD1 | 16 | TRBJ1-3 | NA | TRBV6-5 | CASSSGQGALGDTIYF | TGTGCCAGCAGTTCCGGACAGGGGGCCTTGGGCGACACCATATATTTT
TRBD2 | 15 | TRBJ2-5 | NA | TRBV10-3 | CAISESLAGQETQYF | TGTGCCATCAGTGAGTCGCTAGCGGGCCAAGAGACCCAGTACTTC
NA | 11 | TRBJ2-7 | NA | TRBV5-6 | CASSREGEQYF | TGTGCCAGCAGTCGTGAGGGGGAGCAGTACTTC
NA | 12 | TRBJ2-7 | NA | TRBV18 | CASSLQGNEQYF | TGTGCCAGCTCACTTCAGGGGAACGAGCAGTACTTC
NA | 11 | TRBJ1-2 | NA | TRBV6-6 | CASRRDYGYTF | TGTGCCAGCAGACGAGACTATGGCTACACCTTC
NA | 16 | TRBJ2-3 | NA | TRBV4-2 | CASSQATVAGADTQYF | TGTGCCAGCAGCCAAGCGACAGTGGCAGGGGCAGATACGCAGTATTTT
TRBD2 | 16 | TRBJ2-7 | once | TRBV6-6 | CASSYAGLALSYEQYF | TGTGCCAGCAGTTACGCAGGACTAGCGCTCTCCTACGAGCAGTACTTC
NA | 12 | TRBJ1-2 | NA | TRBV10-3 | CAGGGDIRSYTF | TGTGCCGGGGGAGGGGACATAAGATCCTACACCTTC
NA | 16 | TRBJ2-5 | NA | TRBV2 | CASSRAQTPGQETQYF | TGTGCCAGCAGCAGGGCCCAGACTCCAGGGCAAGAGACCCAGTACTTC
TRBD1 | 14 | TRBJ1-2 | NA | TRBV10-3 | CAISAPGGPYGYTF | TGTGCCATCAGTGCCCCAGGGGGCCCCTATGGCTACACCTTC
NA | 18 | TRBJ1-5 | once | TRBV2 | CASSRGKDPRAGNQPQHF | TGTGCCAGCAGTAGGGGGAAGGACCCAAGAGCGGGCAATCAGCCCCAGCATTTT
NA | 15 | TRBJ1-3 | NA | TRBV4-1 | CASSQGQTSGNTIYF | TGCGCCAGCAGCCAGGGGCAGACCTCTGGAAACACCATATATTTT
TRBD2 | 16 | TRBJ2-1 | NA | TRBV18 | CASSQISSGLADEQFF | TGTGCCAGCTCACAAATCTCTAGCGGGCTAGCAGATGAGCAGTTCTTC
TRBD2 | 14 | TRBJ2-1 | NA | TRBV30 | CAWSPGLGYGEQFF | TGTGCCTGGTCTCCGGGACTAGGATATGGTGAGCAGTTCTTC
TRBD2 | 17 | TRBJ2-2 | NA | TRBV27 | CASSLGAGGPDTGELFF | TGTGCCAGCAGCTTAGGAGCGGGAGGGCCGGACACCGGGGAGCTGTTTTTT
TRBD1 | 16 | TRBJ2-3 | NA | TRBV6-6 | CASRMTGGFSTDTQYF | TGTGCCAGCAGAATGACAGGGGGCTTTAGCACAGATACGCAGTATTTT
TRBD2 | 15 | TRBJ2-7 | NA | TRBV7-2 | CASSSWTRGPLEQYF | TGTGCCAGCAGCTCTTGGACTAGAGGCCCTCTCGAGCAGTACTTC
NA | 15 | TRBJ2-1 | NA | TRBV4-1 | CASSQVGGPYNEQFF | TGCGCCAGCAGCCAAGTTGGCGGACCTTACAATGAGCAGTTCTTC
NA | 17 | TRBJ1-1 | once | TRBV19 | CASSIVGGTLGGTEAFF | TGTGCCAGTAGTATAGTCGGAGGGACCCTCGGCGGCACTGAAGCTTTCTTT
TRBD2 | 16 | TRBJ2-1 | once | TRBV7-6 | CASSPGWTSSYNEQFF | TGTGCCAGCAGCCCAGGCTGGACTAGCTCCTACAATGAGCAGTTCTTC
NA | 13 | TRBJ1-5 | NA | TRBV27 | CASSDYRNQPQHF | TGTGCCAGCAGTGACTATCGCAATCAGCCCCAGCATTTT
NA | 14 | TRBJ2-7 | NA | TRBV9 | CASSAQDSPYEQYF | TGTGCCAGCAGCGCCCAAGACAGTCCGTACGAGCAGTACTTC
NA | 15 | TRBJ2-6 | NA | TRBV10-3 | CAISVSNSGANVLTF | TGTGCCATCAGTGTCAGTAACTCTGGGGCCAACGTCCTGACTTTC
TRBD1 | 15 | TRBJ2-7 | NA | TRBV7-2 | CASSLVFGTGGEQYF | TGTGCCAGCAGCTTAGTCTTTGGGACAGGGGGCGAGCAGTACTTC
TRBD1 | 16 | TRBJ2-3 | NA | TRBV6-6 | CASSYSRTGSTDTQYF | TGTGCCAGCAGTTACTCGCGGACAGGGAGCACAGATACGCAGTATTTT
NA | 19 | TRBJ2-7 | NA | TRBV19 | CASSIIRGRQVVENYEQYF | TGTGCCAGTAGTATAATTCGTGGCCGACAGGTGGTCGAAAACTACGAGCAGTACTTC
NA | 14 | TRBJ1-4 | NA | TRBV7-9 | CASSARATNEKLFF | TGTGCCAGCAGCGCCAGGGCCACTAATGAAAAACTGTTTTTT
NA | 16 | TRBJ2-5 | NA | TRBV9 | CASSVAVRGTQETQYF | TGTGCCAGCAGCGTAGCTGTAAGGGGAACACAAGAGACCCAGTACTTC
NA | 14 | TRBJ2-2 | NA | TRBV7-3 | CASGGHSNTGELFF | TGTGCCAGCGGAGGACACTCCAACACCGGGGAGCTGTTTTTT
NA | 12 | TRBJ2-3 | NA | TRBV18 | CASSPSTDTQYF | TGTGCCAGCTCTCCGAGCACAGATACGCAGTATTTT